The present entry profiles one TCR beta chain with its context. Looked up from germline, CDR1 is SQVTM and CDR2 is ANQGSEA. The CDR3 has 13 amino acids. These data belong to a study of CD8 T cells in Susac syndrome. RNA amounts of roughly 0.5 to 1 ug underwent reverse transcription with random hexamers. TCRdb fed the immunoSEQ multiplex PCR reads into MiXCR, producing one record per CDR3 protein. The sample has 180,000 or so distinct CDR3 sequences, roughly 95% seen once. TEMRA cells were FACS-enriched, while CD8+ and CD4+ T cells were negatively isolated. The chain links TRBV29-1 to TRBJ2-1; D possibly corresponds to TRBD2 (6 bases). Sequenced input: CD4+ T cells from PBMCs. The TCR was taken from a human donor with multiple sclerosis. The CDR3 here is CSTSSLANGEQFF. The CDR3 DNA is TGCAGTACTAGCTCTTTGGCAAATGGTGAGCAGTTCTTC.